The 17 T cell receptor beta chains below were found in one sample sequenced in a study of cytomegalovirus exposure and HLA in healthy donors. Both 60 Vbeta primers and 13 Jbeta primers went into the PCR. Sequencing was performed with immunoSEQ multiplex PCR; in TCRdb, only in-frame clones are kept and a portion is missing. The data contain over 250,000 clones, about nine tenths of them singletons. Sequencing was performed on PBMCs. These receptors were obtained from a middle-aged man in good health and CMV-seropositive.

The chain is built from TRBV28 and TRBJ2-7; TRBD2 matches at 13 bases. V gave up 6 bases and J gave up 7 bases; unmatched junction bases: 12. The CDR3 has 16 residues. Germline V CDR1 and CDR2: MDHEN, SYDVKM. The CDR3 bases are TGTGCCAGCAGCACGACCGGGACTAGCGGGGTTTTGGAGCAGTACTTC. Amino acid sequence: CASSTTGTSGVLEQYF.

The chain links TRBV4-2 to TRBJ2-1; 12 bases align to TRBD2. With 0 bases clipped from V and 7 bases from J, the junction kept 10 bases outside the gene matches. Germline loops: CDR1 LGHNA, CDR2 YNFKEQ. This CDR3 comprises 18 residues. CDR3 sequence (DNA): TGTGCCAGCAGCCAAGATTTGACTAGCGGGAGCAGGGGGAATGAGCAGTTCTTC. Its translation: CASSQDLTSGSRGNEQFF.

Details on this clone: Germline and junction disagree at one end, which may indicate a read error. The chain couples TRBV7-9 to TRBJ1-2, with D possibly TRBD1 on 5 matching bases. The CDR3 totals 15 residues. The V gene's germline CDR1 is SEHNR and CDR2 FQNEAQ (reference sequence). The CDR3 here is CSSRPDSGLGYGYTF. The CDR3 DNA follows: TGTTCCAGCAGGCCTGATTCAGGGCTGGGCTATGGCTACACCTTC.

This sequence joins TRBV15 and TRBJ2-7; D is unclear. Germline values: CDR1 LNHNV, CDR2 YYDKDF (reference sequence). Trimming removed 1 base from V and 6 bases from J, with 19 bases in between. The CDR3 is made up of 16 amino acids. The CDR3 spells CATSRGPSWLISEQYF. The CDR3 bases are TGTGCCACCAGCAGAGGTCCGAGCTGGTTGATTTCCGAGCAGTACTTC.

The chain is built from TRBV29-1 and TRBJ2-2, with D possibly being TRBD2 (5 bases). The CDR3 runs to 14 residues. V lost 6 bases to trimming and J lost 0 bases, with 11 bases between them. The germline CDR1 and CDR2 sequences are SQVTM and ANQGSEA. CDR3 bases: TGCAGCGTCATAGGGAGAACGAACACCGGGGAGCTGTTTTTT. Encoded protein: CSVIGRTNTGELFF.

The chain links TRBV7-3 to TRBJ1-1, with 8 bases matching TRBD1. The CDR3 spans 14 residues. CDR1 and CDR2 from the germline V gene are SGHTA and FQGTGA. V was clipped by 5 bases and J by 3 bases; unmatched bases: 5. CDR3 sequence: CASSQGQGYTEAFF. The CDR3 DNA sequence: TGTGCCAGCAGCCAAGGACAGGGATACACTGAAGCTTTCTTT.

V is TRBV27 and J is TRBJ2-7; D is unresolved. Deletions cut 0 bases from V and 6 bases from J, with 9 bases between. Germline-derived CDR1 and CDR2 are MNHEY and SMNVEV (reference sequence). This CDR3 has 13 residues. Here the CDR3 reads CASSLSSTGEQYF. The DNA for the CDR3 is TGTGCCAGCAGTTTATCGAGTACTGGCGAGCAGTACTTC.

The rearrangement joins TRBV19 to TRBJ2-7, with TRBD2 matching over 7 bases. CDR3 length equals 13 residues. With V trimmed by 10 bases and J by 7 bases, 13 bases remained unmatched. In germline, CDR1 is LNHDA, CDR2 SQIVND (reference sequence). The CDR3 protein is CATARGGSQEQYF. The CDR3 DNA sequence: TGTGCCACCGCCCGAGGCGGGAGTCAGGAGCAGTACTTC.

The chain carries TRBV28 and TRBJ2-7; TRBD2 matches 12 bases. Germline CDR1 reads MDHEN; CDR2 reads SYDVKM. This CDR3 has 17 amino acids. The junction had 11 bases not matched to a gene; V was cut back by 6 bases and J by 2 bases. The DNA for the CDR3 is TGTGCCAGCAGCTATGGGACTAGCGGGTTCCGTGCCTACGAGCAGTACTTC. It yields the protein CASSYGTSGFRAYEQYF.

The chain combines TRBV6-1 with TRBJ2-1, with D perhaps TRBD2 (6 bases). The CDR3 consists of 15 residues. V lost 3 bases, J lost 0 bases, and 9 bases lay in between. Germline CDR1 reads MNHNS; CDR2 reads SASEGT. Here the CDR3 DNA reads TGTGCCAGCAGTGAGCTAGCGACCTCCTACAATGAGCAGTTCTTC. Its protein is CASSELATSYNEQFF.

The chain couples TRBV4-1 to TRBJ2-3; possible D gene TRBD2, 7 bases. The CDR3 is made up of 16 amino acids. Germline V gene sequence: CDR1 MGHRA, CDR2 YSYEKL. Trimming removed 2 bases at V and 5 bases at J, with 17 bases between. CDR3 protein: CASSQPAAGEGDTQYF. For the CDR3, the DNA is TGCGCCAGCAGCCAACCGGCGGCAGGGGAGGGAGATACGCAGTATTTT.

The DNA of the CDR3 is TGTGCCAGCAGTAGTGGGATAGCGGTGAACACCGGGGAGCTGTTTTTT. It is translated as CASSSGIAVNTGELFF. The V call is TRBV27, the J call TRBJ2-2; tentative D call: TRBD2 (6 bases). V shed 5 bases and J shed 1 base, with 14 bases lying between them. Germline CDR1 MNHEY, CDR2 SMNVEV (reference sequence). The CDR3 spans 16 residues.

The chain has TRBV28 and TRBJ2-2; 10 nucleotides agree with TRBD2. V was pared by 4 bases and J by 6 bases, with 8 bases of the junction left unmatched. The CDR3 extends over 16 amino acids. Germline-derived CDR1 and CDR2 are MDHEN and SYDVKM. The DNA of the CDR3 is TGTGCCAGCAGTTCCATTTACCTAGCGGGAGCCGGGGAGCTGTTTTTT. Translated, it gives CASSSIYLAGAGELFF.

Points on this clone: This same CDR3 is encoded by further DNA sequences in the sample. The chain employs TRBV18 and TRBJ1-5; tentative D call: TRBD1 (6 bases). Germline V gives CDR1 KGHSH, CDR2 LQKENI. V lost 3 bases and J 1 base, leaving 10 bases between the germline ends. The length of the CDR3 is 15 residues. CDR3 in amino acids: CASSPGQGSNQPQHF. CDR3 bases: TGTGCCAGCTCACCGGGACAAGGGAGCAATCAGCCCCAGCATTTT.

The chain couples TRBV28 to TRBJ1-4, with 9 bases that match TRBD1. The CDR3 runs 15 residues. Germline V gene sequence: CDR1 MDHEN, CDR2 SYDVKM. The V gene end was trimmed by 3 bases and the J gene end by 8 bases; junction bases not matched to a gene: 7. CDR3 in DNA: TGTGCCAGCAGTTTTCGTGGGACAGGGTCGGAAAAACTGTTTTTT. This translates into CASSFRGTGSEKLFF.

The rearrangement links TRBV6-5 to TRBJ2-6; 9 bases agree with TRBD2. The CDR3 is made up of 14 amino acids. Per the germline V gene, CDR1 is MNHEY and CDR2 is SVGAGI. Trimming removed 11 bases from V and 9 bases from J; junction bases left unmatched: 11. The CDR3 nucleotides read TGTGCCGCGGGGGGGCTCCCTTGGGGCAACGTCCTGACTTTC. Amino acid sequence: CAAGGLPWGNVLTF.

V and J are TRBV10-3 and TRBJ2-3; 9 bases are a match to TRBD2. The CDR3 length is 16 residues. In germline, CDR1 is ENHRY, CDR2 SYGVKD. Germline trimming cut 3 bases from V and 4 bases from J; bases unmatched to any gene: 8. The DNA of the CDR3 is TGTGCCATCAGTGAAGGGCTAGCGGGAAGGGCAGATACGCAGTATTTT. Its translation: CAISEGLAGRADTQYF.